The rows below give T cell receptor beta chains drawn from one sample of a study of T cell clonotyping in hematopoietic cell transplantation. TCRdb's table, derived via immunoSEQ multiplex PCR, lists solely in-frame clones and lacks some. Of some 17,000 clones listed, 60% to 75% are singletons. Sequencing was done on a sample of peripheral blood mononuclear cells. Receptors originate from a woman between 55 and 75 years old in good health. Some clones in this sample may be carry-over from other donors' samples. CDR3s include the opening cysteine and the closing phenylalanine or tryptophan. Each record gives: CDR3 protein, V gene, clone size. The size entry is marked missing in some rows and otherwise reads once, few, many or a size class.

CASSVRAGHGYTF TRBV2 -
CAWSASTGTGNEKLFF TRBV30 few
CAHAGDRTEAFF TRBV30 -
CASSHRDRATHEQYF TRBV16 few
CASSYSRRSNTEAFF TRBV6-5 -
CASSLTLVAGGYADTQYF TRBV14 -
CASSFRGSPYEQYF TRBV28 -
CASSQPSGTEANEQFF TRBV4-1 -
CASSARDRGSGANVLTF TRBV7-8 -
CASSQEGYSGNSYEQYF TRBV4-1 -
CASSLSQRAGNTIYF TRBV5-4 -
CAWSVLGVNYGYTF TRBV30 -
CASSLAGGAVYEQYF TRBV5-5 once
CASRRGDTPFGGYTF TRBV5-5 few
CASKGGYYGYTF TRBV2 -
CASSTPHSGANVLTF TRBV6-6 -
CSVEKTLGGGGEAFF TRBV29-1 -
CASSLLVGVGTYEQYF TRBV28 -
CASSSTPGTTYEQYF TRBV7-2 -
CASSLVGTGNSPLHF TRBV5-4 -
CAWSLPTHLNYGYTF TRBV30 -
CAWSPALYNEQFF TRBV30 -
CASSQGWTAQYTDTQYF TRBV4-3 -
CASSQDSGTGSPLHF TRBV4-3 -
CAIKGSGSVSGANVLTF TRBV10-3 few
CASSLYGERDQPQHF TRBV7-2 few
CAWGIKMNTEAFF TRBV30 -
CASSLGSGGETQYF TRBV7-3 -
CASSPGASVYTF TRBV2 -
CASSLAVNSNIQYF TRBV5-1 -
CSVVSGGGNYGYTF TRBV29-1 -
CAISSGLDSYEQYF TRBV10-3 -
CASSYSRGTYGYTF TRBV6-6 -
CASSLNQGNYGYTF TRBV7-8 -
CASSNYRQAPVGYTF TRBV7-9 few
CASSLLGGTDTQYF TRBV13 once
CASSSTDTEAFF TRBV28 few
CASSLSGATYEQYF TRBV28 -
CASSLLGRTYEQYF TRBV7-8 -
CASSYSGRVKKGYTF TRBV6-5 -
CASSSDISSNQPQHF TRBV28 -
CASSSPGHGYEQYF TRBV7-3 -
CASSQDGPSSGNTIYF TRBV4-3 -
CASSSLQQNSNQPQHF TRBV28 -
CASSLQTGETQYF TRBV7-9 once
CSAGLAIEAFF TRBV29-1 -
CASSVSVPDTQYF TRBV9 -
CAWSVRGDYGYTF TRBV30 few
CAWAQRTSSYNEQFF TRBV30 -
CATKRTAGQYF TRBV10-1 -
CASSQDSGVIPPHF TRBV4-2 once
CASSPGLTNYGYTF TRBV28 -
CASSLAGTGNTIYF TRBV6-5 -
CASRPGSVETQYF TRBV5-1 once
CASSQDMMNTEAFF TRBV4-3 -